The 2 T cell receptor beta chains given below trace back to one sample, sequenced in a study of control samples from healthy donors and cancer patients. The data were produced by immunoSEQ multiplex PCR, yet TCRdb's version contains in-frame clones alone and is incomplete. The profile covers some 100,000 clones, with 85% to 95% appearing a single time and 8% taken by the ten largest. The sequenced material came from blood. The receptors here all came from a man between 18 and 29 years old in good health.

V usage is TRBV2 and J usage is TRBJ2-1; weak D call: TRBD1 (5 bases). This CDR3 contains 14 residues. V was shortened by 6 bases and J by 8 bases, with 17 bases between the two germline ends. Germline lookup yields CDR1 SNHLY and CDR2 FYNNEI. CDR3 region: CASRVSTGTDEQFF. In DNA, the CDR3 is TGTGCCAGCAGGGTCTCTACAGGTACCGATGAGCAGTTCTTC.

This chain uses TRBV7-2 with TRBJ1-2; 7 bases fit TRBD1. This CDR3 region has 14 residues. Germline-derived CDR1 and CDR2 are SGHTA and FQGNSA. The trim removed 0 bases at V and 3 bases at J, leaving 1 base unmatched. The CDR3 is CASSLAGGYYGYTF. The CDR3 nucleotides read TGTGCCAGCAGCTTAGCAGGGGGCTACTATGGCTACACCTTC. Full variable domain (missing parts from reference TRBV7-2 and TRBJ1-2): GAGVSQSPSNKVTEKGKDVELRCDPISGHTALYWYRQSLGQGLEFLIYFQGNSAPDKSGLPSDRFSAERTGGSVSTLTIQRTQQEDSAVYLCASSLAGGYYGYTFGSGTRLTVV.